Below, one TCR beta chain is given with its context. The count of this clone is one. What antigen it recognizes has not been identified. Per-base quality was not reported, and no clone a single base away is much larger than it. These data belong to a study of cytotoxic CD8 clonotypes in ibrutinib-treated CLL (dated by TCRdb to about 2021). About the study as a whole: The cohort was composed of about a dozen relapsed/refractory and about 15 treatment-naive patients; IGHV unmutated status was identified in about 17 patients. Of the roughly 79 people in the trial, around 24 had longitudinal samples available. Every sample from remission and from progressive disease was obtained while the patients were still on ibrutinib. Response samples were obtained after a median of around 11 months of treatment, with a range of about 6 to 40 months. Partial responses were observed in roughly 24 patients and complete responses in 2; after a median follow-up of 68 months, remission was maintained in around 14 patients and progression was observed in some twelve. Cryopreserved peripheral blood mononuclear cells were obtained prior to treatment, at the time of response, and at either disease progression or sustained remission. An average of 255,043 productive templates and approximately 91,000 productive rearrangements was obtained per sample.

Findings and caveats that apply to the study as a whole: Public clonotypes were rare and either shrank or stayed stable during treatment, and the rise in clonality at ibrutinib response reflected expansion of private clonotypes. An increase in clonality was observed at ibrutinib response, with clonality remaining stable during sustained remission and falling back toward baseline at progression. Baseline clonality exceeded that of age-matched healthy donors and correlated strongly with circulating CD8+ T-cell counts. Lymph node repertoires were not examined, and the timing of sampling was not matched between patients in sustained remission and those whose disease progressed.

Roughly 2 micrograms of genomic DNA were extracted from cryopreserved PBMCs for TCR beta library preparation. High-throughput TCR beta sequencing was performed on longitudinal blood samples from CLL patients receiving ibrutinib monotherapy. The patients took part in an open-label, single-center phase 2 trial of ibrutinib monotherapy. V lost 6 bases and J lost 3 bases, and the count of bases not matched to a germline gene is 3. The CDR3 has 14 amino acids, counting the end cysteine and phenylalanine. Just the 42-base CDR3 DNA is kept, in frame starting at base 1. CDR1 and CDR2 are read off the germline V gene (reference sequence) as MNHNY and SVGAGI. The goal of deep resolution MiSeq sequencing was a depth between 1 in 1 million and 1 in 200,000 T cells, and coverage averaged 10x per clonotype. TCR beta libraries were generated with the immunoSEQ hsTCRB Kit. On the authors' methods: The data were analyzed with ImmunoSEQ Analyzer and ImmunoSEQ Data Assistant, and V, D and J gene assignments followed IMGT definitions. Clonality, which ranges from 0 to 1, was calculated as one minus the normalized Shannon entropy of productive rearrangement frequencies. Only overrepresented clonotypes making up at least 0.05% of the repertoire of each patient were included in the public clonotype analysis. About twelve age-matched healthy donor repertoires from immuneACCESS were used as controls for clonality. Drawn from immuneACCESS, this table holds only the in-frame rearrangements with V and J called that TCRdb kept. Clones are partly lost; checked studies trace under half to an unresolved V gene and leave the rest unexplained. The D gene and trimming were derived from the DNA, and the V and J assignments and clone size from that table. Present in this sample are about 140,000 clones, 75% to 85% of which were seen just once. Of the sample, about 7.6% falls within the top ten clones.

Sequences were derived from PBMCs, sampled after 36 months of ibrutinib treatment. The receptor was derived from a human donor with chronic lymphocytic leukemia. This sequence uses TRBV6-6 and TRBJ2-2, with 8 middle bases fitting TRBD1. The CDR3 corresponds to CASRTGADTGELFF. At the DNA level, the sequence is TGTGCCAGCAGGACAGGGGCGGACACCGGGGAGCTGTTTTTT.